The 18 T cell receptor beta chains below come from one sample, sequenced in a study of T cell responses to AZD1222 COVID-19 vaccine. Repertoires were generated with immunoSEQ multiplex PCR, while TCRdb's copy carries only in-frame clones and drops some. The table shows about 150,000 clones, with approximately 90% occurring only once. The specimen comprised peripheral blood, sampled on day 0 of AZD1222 vaccination. The source is an adult in good health.

The chain couples TRBV7-2 to TRBJ2-7; TRBD1 aligns across 8 bases. Germline lookup yields CDR1 SGHTA and CDR2 FQGNSA. CDR3 size: 16 residues. The ends lost 2 bases at V and 2 bases at J; junction bases unmatched: 8. The CDR3 here is CASSLLAVDRAYEQYF. The CDR3 DNA follows: TGTGCCAGCAGCTTATTGGCGGTGGACAGGGCCTACGAGCAGTACTTC.

CDR3 DNA: TGTGCCAGTAGTGGACAGGCTACTGGAAACACCATATATTTT. It encodes CASSGQATGNTIYF. The chain carries TRBV19 and TRBJ1-3; TRBD1 matches at 7 bases. V shed 5 bases, J shed 2 bases, and the junction held 3 bases outside the gene matches. This CDR3 has 14 amino acids. Germline assignment: CDR1 LNHDA and CDR2 SQIVND (reference sequence).

This clone was seen a single time. V gene TRBV6-4 combines with J gene TRBJ2-3; tentatively, D is TRBD2 (6 bases). Trimming took off 0 bases at V and 1 base at J, with 11 bases between the two ends. Germline loops: CDR1 MRHNA, CDR2 SNTAGT. The CDR3 loop spans 16 amino acids. The CDR3 bases are TGTGCCAGCAGTGACTCCGGCGGGGTCCGCACAGATACGCAGTATTTT. Translation: CASSDSGGVRTDTQYF.

The chain couples TRBV10-3 to TRBJ2-3; 12 nucleotides line up with TRBD2. J was trimmed by 1 base and V by 11 bases; bases with no gene match: 13. The CDR3 totals 17 residues. Germline V CDR1 and CDR2: ENHRY, SYGVKD. CDR3 DNA: TGTGCCGTAAAAGGCACTAGCGGGGGGACCCGCACAGATACGCAGTATTTT. Translating it yields CAVKGTSGGTRTDTQYF.

This rearrangement joins TRBV12-3 or TRBV12-4 to TRBJ2-1; the D call may be TRBD1 or TRBD2 (5 bases each). The V gene lost 3 bases and the J gene lost 11 bases, with 8 bases spanning the gap. The CDR3 runs 11 residues. The CDR3: CASSFEGQQFF. DNA for the CDR3: TGTGCCAGCAGTTTCGAGGGGCAGCAGTTCTTC.

This CDR3 is CSAPSWYTIYF. CDR3 nucleotides: TGCAGTGCCCCGAGTTGGTACACCATATATTTT. V is TRBV20-1 and J is TRBJ1-3; D is unresolved. The CDR3 is 11 amino acids. The V end was cut by 6 bases, the J end by 8 bases, with 11 bases between. CDR1 and CDR2 (germline): DFQATT, SNEGSKA (reference sequence).

The V and J genes are TRBV5-1 and TRBJ1-2, with TRBD1 as a possible D gene (6 bases). Germline V CDR1 and CDR2: SGHRS, YFSETQ. CDR3 length equals 15 residues. Trimming pared 4 bases from V and 4 bases from J, leaving 17 bases between. The CDR3 region has the DNA TGCGCCAGCAGCCCGGAGGGGGGCCCTACCTATGGCTACACCTTC. Amino acid sequence: CASSPEGGPTYGYTF. The full variable domain, completed using reference TRBV5-1 and TRBJ1-2, is KAGVTQTPRYLIKTRGQQVTLSCSPISGHRSVSWYQQTPGQGLQFLFEYFSETQRNKGNFPGRFSGRQFSNSRSEMNVSTLELGDSALYLCASSPEGGPTYGYTFGSGTRLTVV.

The V and J genes are TRBV6-6 and TRBJ2-5; D perhaps matches TRBD1 (7 bases). Germline V gene lookup returns CDR1 MNHNY and CDR2 SVGAGI (reference sequence). V lost 0 bases to trimming and J lost 9 bases, with 17 bases between them. This CDR3 spans 15 amino acids. In nucleotides, the CDR3 is TGTGCCAGCAGTTACTCGATGGAGGGGGCTACAGCCCAGTACTTC. Translating gives CASSYSMEGATAQYF.

The chain employs TRBV10-3 and TRBJ2-7; 11 nucleotides align to TRBD2. In germline, CDR1 is ENHRY, CDR2 SYGVKD. The CDR3 runs 14 residues. V gave up 6 bases and J gave up 9 bases; unmatched junction bases: 10. In DNA form, the CDR3 reads TGTGCCATCAGCGGACTAGCGGGCGGCGTAGGGCAGTACTTC. Residues: CAISGLAGGVGQYF.

The rearrangement links TRBV29-1 to TRBJ2-7; D assignment may be TRBD1 or TRBD2 (6 bases each). The V end lost 0 bases, the J end lost 0 bases, and 12 bases lay between the germline ends. The length of the CDR3 is 15 residues. Germline CDR1 reads SQVTM; CDR2 reads ANQGSEA. The CDR3 reads CSVEDGGTLSYEQYF. Written as DNA, the CDR3 is TGCAGCGTTGAAGACGGGGGCACTCTCTCCTACGAGCAGTACTTC.

The chain joins TRBV9 to TRBJ1-5; 9 bases line up with TRBD1. J lost 3 bases, V lost 4 bases, and 5 bases had no gene match. This CDR3 has 15 amino acids. CDR1 is SGDLS, CDR2 YYNGEE, per germline. The CDR3 loop reads CASSTGQGLNQPQHF. DNA of the CDR3: TGTGCCAGCAGCACAGGACAGGGGCTCAATCAGCCCCAGCATTTT.

This clone was observed a few times. The chain uses TRBV19 and TRBJ1-2; D is ambiguous. V gave up 6 bases and J gave up 5 bases, with 7 bases separating them. There are 11 residues in the CDR3. The germline gives CDR1 LNHDA, CDR2 SQIVND (reference sequence). The CDR3 bases are TGTGCCAGTAGAACCGAGTATGGCTACACCTTC. Translated: CASRTEYGYTF.

The chain is built from TRBV5-1 and TRBJ1-1, with D tentatively TRBD1 (6 bases). Trimming pared 9 bases from V and 3 bases from J, leaving 12 bases between. From germline, CDR1 is SGHRS and CDR2 YFSETQ. There are 12 residues in the CDR3. CDR3 sequence (DNA): TGCGCCACCAAAGGGGGTGACACTGAAGCTTTCTTT. Its translation is CATKGGDTEAFF.

The CDR3 DNA follows: TGTGCCAGTACCTCTGCAGGGGCGCGGGCTGGAAACACCATATATTTT. Its protein product is CASTSAGARAGNTIYF. This chain connects TRBV19 to TRBJ1-3, with a weak D call TRBD1 (6 bases). The germline CDR1 and CDR2 sequences are LNHDA and SQIVND (reference sequence). This CDR3 contains 16 residues. V dropped 7 bases and J dropped 2 bases, with 18 bases sitting between them.

The V gene is TRBV7-8, the J gene TRBJ1-1, with D perhaps matching TRBD1 (5 bases). The V gene's germline CDR1 is SGHVS and CDR2 FQNEAQ. This CDR3 is 13 amino acids long. The germline V and J ends were trimmed by 3 bases and 1 base, with 6 bases remaining between them. CDR3 sequence reads: CASSFQGNTEAFF. The CDR3 DNA follows: TGTGCCAGCAGCTTCCAGGGGAACACTGAAGCTTTCTTT.

This clone was detected only once. The rearrangement uses TRBV24-1 and TRBJ2-7, with a possible D match to TRBD1 (5 bases). The CDR3 sequence is 12 residues long. Germline CDR1 is KGHDR and CDR2 is SFDVKD. The V gene lost 7 bases and the J gene lost 1 base, with 7 bases spanning the gap. Written as DNA, the CDR3 is TGTGCCACCAGCGACAGTTCCTACGAGCAGTACTTC. It codes for CATSDSSYEQYF.

V and J are TRBV7-2 and TRBJ2-5; either TRBD1 or TRBD2 may supply D (6 bases each). V was cut by 5 bases and J by 4 bases, with 14 bases left in between. This CDR3 spans 14 amino acids. Germline values: CDR1 SGHTA, CDR2 FQGNSA. Here the CDR3 DNA reads TGTGCCAGCAGCCCTCCCCGGGGGCGAGAGACCCAGTACTTC. It is translated as CASSPPRGRETQYF.

This clone occurred a few times. CDR3 DNA sequence: TGTGCCAGCAGTCACCCGGGGTCGGCCACCGGGGAGCTGTTTTTT. Amino acids: CASSHPGSATGELFF. The V gene is TRBV6-5, the J gene TRBJ2-2; tentatively, D is TRBD2 (5 bases). Germline V gene data show CDR1 as MNHEY and CDR2 as SVGAGI. The CDR3 spans 15 residues. Trimming removed 5 bases from V and 4 bases from J, with 14 bases in between.